The entry below describes one TCR beta chain. Profiling relied on immunoSEQ multiplex PCR, and the TCRdb table lists in-frame clones only, not all of them. The data hold approximately 100,000 clones, with 80% to 90% observed a single time. This specimen comes from a study of blood T cell repertoires in COVID-19. Study-level background: From the United States, Italy and Spain came samples of acute and convalescent COVID-19.

This CDR3 has 17 amino acids. J lost 9 bases, V lost 4 bases, and 15 bases had no gene match. The germline gives CDR1 SGHRS, CDR2 YFSETQ. Sequencing input: PBMCs or T cells enriched from blood (not recorded which). This clonotype was sampled from a woman aged 50 to 65 who had recovered from COVID-19. This chain connects TRBV5-1 to TRBJ1-6; 8 nucleotides match TRBD1. In nucleotides, the CDR3 is TGCGCCAGCAGCCCAGGACAGGGAAACTCTATAGGTTCACCCCTCCACTTT. Translated: CASSPGQGNSIGSPLHF.